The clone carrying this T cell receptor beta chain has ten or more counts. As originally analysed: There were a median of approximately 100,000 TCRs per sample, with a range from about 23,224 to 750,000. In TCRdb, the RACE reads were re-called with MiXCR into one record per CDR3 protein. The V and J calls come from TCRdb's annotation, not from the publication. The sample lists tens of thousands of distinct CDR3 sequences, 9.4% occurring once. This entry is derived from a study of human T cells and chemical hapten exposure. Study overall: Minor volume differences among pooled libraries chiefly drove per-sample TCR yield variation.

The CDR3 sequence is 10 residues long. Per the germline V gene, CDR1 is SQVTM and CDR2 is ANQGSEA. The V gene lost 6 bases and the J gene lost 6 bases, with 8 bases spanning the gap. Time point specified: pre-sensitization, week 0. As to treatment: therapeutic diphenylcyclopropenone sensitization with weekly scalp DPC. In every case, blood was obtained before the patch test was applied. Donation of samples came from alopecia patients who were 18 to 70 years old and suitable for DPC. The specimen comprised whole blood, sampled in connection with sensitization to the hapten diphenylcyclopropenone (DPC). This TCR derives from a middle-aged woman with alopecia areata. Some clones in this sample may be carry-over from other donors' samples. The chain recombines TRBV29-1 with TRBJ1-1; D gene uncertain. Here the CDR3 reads CSVHRAEAFF. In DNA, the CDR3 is TGCAGCGTGCACAGAGCTGAAGCTTTCTTT. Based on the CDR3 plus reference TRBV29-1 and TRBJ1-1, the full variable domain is SAVISQKPSRDICQRGTSLTIQCQVDSQVTMMFWYRQQPGQSLTLIATANQGSEATYESGFVIDKFPISRPNLTFSTLTVSNMSPEDSSIYLCSVHRAEAFFGQGTRLTVV.